These T cell receptor beta chains were read from a single sample in a study of persistence of HIV-infected CD4 T cells. Which antigens these TCRs recognize remains unknown. Sequencing was performed with immunoSEQ multiplex PCR; in TCRdb, only in-frame clones are kept and a portion is missing. The sample contains 36,000 or so clones, approximately 78% of which appear only once. Specimen: cultured CD4+ T cells from PBMCs, collected from a patient who received antiretroviral therapy. All receptors come from an adult with HIV. The donor label of this sample is uncertain. Both conserved end residues are part of each CDR3. A D gene is named only where the DNA matches it firmly. A row's size may be missing; if present it is once, few, many or a size class.

abundance: -
j_gene: TRBJ1-1
len: 13
v_gene: TRBV29-1
d_gene: -
CDR3nt: TGCAGCGTTGAAGGTTCCCAAAACACTGAAGCTTTCTTT
CDR3aa: CSVEGSQNTEAFF

abundance: -
j_gene: TRBJ1-5
len: 18
v_gene: TRBV18
d_gene: -
CDR3nt: TGTGCCAGCTCACCATCGGGACGAGGGGCGGGCCGTGGTCAGCCCCAGCATTTT
CDR3aa: CASSPSGRGAGRGQPQHF

abundance: once
j_gene: TRBJ1-1
len: 14
v_gene: TRBV6-2/TRBV6-3
d_gene: TRBD1
CDR3nt: TGTGCCAGCAGTCTAGGACAGGGCTTCACTGAAGCTTTCTTT
CDR3aa: CASSLGQGFTEAFF

abundance: -
j_gene: TRBJ1-2
len: 13
v_gene: TRBV5-1
d_gene: -
CDR3nt: TGCGCCACAACCCGCGAGGGGGACTATGGCTACACCTTC
CDR3aa: CATTREGDYGYTF

abundance: -
j_gene: TRBJ2-4
len: 14
v_gene: TRBV29-1
d_gene: TRBD2
CDR3nt: TGCAGCGTTCCAGCGGGGGGCACCAAAAACATTCAGTACTTC
CDR3aa: CSVPAGGTKNIQYF

abundance: -
j_gene: TRBJ2-3
len: 15
v_gene: TRBV30
d_gene: -
CDR3nt: TGTGCCGGGGTACTGGGGGCTGGTGGGGCAGATACGCAGTATTTT
CDR3aa: CAGVLGAGGADTQYF

abundance: -
j_gene: TRBJ1-2
len: 12
v_gene: TRBV30
d_gene: -
CDR3nt: TGTGCCTGGATGAAGGGCGACTATGGCTACACCTTC
CDR3aa: CAWMKGDYGYTF

abundance: -
j_gene: TRBJ2-2
len: 14
v_gene: TRBV3-1/TRBV3-2
d_gene: -
CDR3nt: TGTGCCAGCAGCCCCATTTTTGAAACCGGGGAGCTGTTTTTT
CDR3aa: CASSPIFETGELFF

abundance: -
j_gene: TRBJ1-4
len: 12
v_gene: TRBV28
d_gene: -
CDR3nt: TGTGCCAGCAGACAGGGAAATGAAAAACTGTTTTTT
CDR3aa: CASRQGNEKLFF

abundance: once
j_gene: TRBJ1-4
len: 15
v_gene: TRBV19
d_gene: -
CDR3nt: TGTGCCAGTAGTACGCCTCTAGATCGGGATGAAAAACTGTTTTTT
CDR3aa: CASSTPLDRDEKLFF

abundance: -
j_gene: TRBJ1-6
len: 16
v_gene: TRBV5-1
d_gene: TRBD1
CDR3nt: TGCGCCAGCAGTCCCACAGGGGAGACCTATAATTCACCCCTCCACTTT
CDR3aa: CASSPTGETYNSPLHF

abundance: -
j_gene: TRBJ2-1
len: 12
v_gene: TRBV14
d_gene: -
CDR3nt: TGTGCCAGCAGCTCTTATGGGAATGAGCAGTTCTTC
CDR3aa: CASSSYGNEQFF

abundance: -
j_gene: TRBJ2-2
len: 17
v_gene: TRBV6-1
d_gene: -
CDR3nt: TGTGCCAGCAGTGCTACCTGGACTCTTTCGAACACCGGGGAGCTGTTTTTT
CDR3aa: CASSATWTLSNTGELFF

abundance: -
j_gene: TRBJ2-1
len: 13
v_gene: TRBV5-6
d_gene: -
CDR3nt: TGTGCCAGCAGCTTCGGCGCTAGGGATGAGCAGTTCTTC
CDR3aa: CASSFGARDEQFF

abundance: -
j_gene: TRBJ2-2
len: 15
v_gene: TRBV6-2/TRBV6-3
d_gene: -
CDR3nt: TGTGCCATCAGCCGTCCGCCCCTAAACACCGGGGAGCTGTTTTTT
CDR3aa: CAISRPPLNTGELFF

abundance: once
j_gene: TRBJ1-5
len: 15
v_gene: TRBV6-5
d_gene: -
CDR3nt: TGTGCCAGCCGAGCAGCCGTAATAGTCAATCAGCCCCAGCATTTT
CDR3aa: CASRAAVIVNQPQHF

abundance: -
j_gene: TRBJ1-2
len: 14
v_gene: TRBV18
d_gene: TRBD1
CDR3nt: TGTGCCAGCTCACTAGGGACAGGGAACTATGGCTACACCTTC
CDR3aa: CASSLGTGNYGYTF

abundance: -
j_gene: TRBJ1-2
len: 12
v_gene: TRBV3-1/TRBV3-2
d_gene: -
CDR3nt: TGTGCCAGCAGCTCCACAGGGTATGGCTACACCTTC
CDR3aa: CASSSTGYGYTF

abundance: -
j_gene: TRBJ2-5
len: 17
v_gene: TRBV4-1
d_gene: TRBD2
CDR3nt: TGCGCCAGCAGCCAAGGCCCGGCTAGCGGCGGCCAAGAGACCCAGTACTTC
CDR3aa: CASSQGPASGGQETQYF

abundance: -
j_gene: TRBJ1-1
len: 12
v_gene: TRBV4-1
d_gene: -
CDR3nt: TGCGCCAGCCGTCGGGGGGACACTGAAGCTTTCTTT
CDR3aa: CASRRGDTEAFF

abundance: -
j_gene: TRBJ1-4
len: 14
v_gene: TRBV5-1
d_gene: TRBD1
CDR3nt: TGCGCCAGCAGCGTGACAGGGGCTAATGAAAAACTGTTTTTT
CDR3aa: CASSVTGANEKLFF

abundance: -
j_gene: TRBJ2-4
len: 13
v_gene: TRBV14
d_gene: -
CDR3nt: TGTGCCAGCAGCCAGGCGAGGTTAGCCATTCAGTACTTC
CDR3aa: CASSQARLAIQYF

abundance: -
j_gene: TRBJ2-7
len: 13
v_gene: TRBV6-5
d_gene: TRBD2
CDR3nt: TGTGCCAGCACTCGCGGGGGGGGGTACGAGCAGTACTTC
CDR3aa: CASTRGGGYEQYF

abundance: -
j_gene: TRBJ2-6
len: 16
v_gene: TRBV18
d_gene: -
CDR3nt: TGTGCCAGCTCTACCAGTGGGCGACTGGGGGCCAACGTCCTGACTTTC
CDR3aa: CASSTSGRLGANVLTF

abundance: -
j_gene: TRBJ2-4
len: 16
v_gene: TRBV5-1
d_gene: TRBD1
CDR3nt: TGCGCCAGCAGCTCCGGACAGGGCCTAGCCAAAAACATTCAGTACTTC
CDR3aa: CASSSGQGLAKNIQYF

abundance: -
j_gene: TRBJ1-1
len: 16
v_gene: TRBV5-6
d_gene: -
CDR3nt: TGTGCCAGCAGCTCGGCTGTTGGGGCTAGGGACACTGAAGCTTTCTTT
CDR3aa: CASSSAVGARDTEAFF

abundance: -
j_gene: TRBJ1-6
len: 14
v_gene: TRBV9
d_gene: -
CDR3nt: TGTGCCAGCAGCGTTGGACACAATAATTCACCCCTCCACTTT
CDR3aa: CASSVGHNNSPLHF

abundance: few
j_gene: TRBJ1-2
len: 14
v_gene: TRBV19
d_gene: TRBD1
CDR3nt: TGTGCCAGTAGTGGGACAGGCTATAACTATGGCTACACCTTC
CDR3aa: CASSGTGYNYGYTF

abundance: -
j_gene: TRBJ2-3
len: 15
v_gene: TRBV20-1
d_gene: -
CDR3nt: TGCAGTGCTAGTGACAGGACGGGTATCGCAGATACGCAGTATTTT
CDR3aa: CSASDRTGIADTQYF